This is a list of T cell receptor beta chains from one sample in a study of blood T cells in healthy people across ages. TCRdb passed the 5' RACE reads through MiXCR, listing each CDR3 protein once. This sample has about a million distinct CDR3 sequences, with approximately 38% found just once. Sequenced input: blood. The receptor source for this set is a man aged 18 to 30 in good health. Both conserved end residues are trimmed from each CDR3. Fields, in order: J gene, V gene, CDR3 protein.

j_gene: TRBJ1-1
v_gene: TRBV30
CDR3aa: AWSLYRGQITEAF

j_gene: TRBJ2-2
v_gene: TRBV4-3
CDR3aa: ASSQSSVGVTGELF

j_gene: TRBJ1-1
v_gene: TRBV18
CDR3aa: ASTGTMNTEAF

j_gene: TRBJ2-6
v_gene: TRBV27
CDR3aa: ASSLSRGPGANVLT

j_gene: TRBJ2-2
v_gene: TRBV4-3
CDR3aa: ASSQSGTSNTGELF

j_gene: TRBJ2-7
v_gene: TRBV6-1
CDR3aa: ASTESRGYEQY

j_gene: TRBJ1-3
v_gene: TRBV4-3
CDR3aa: ASSQDYSTGNTIY

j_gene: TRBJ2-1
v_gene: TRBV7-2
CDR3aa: ASSFTGGPYNEQF

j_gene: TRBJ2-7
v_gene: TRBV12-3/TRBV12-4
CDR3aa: ASSLREGSGQY

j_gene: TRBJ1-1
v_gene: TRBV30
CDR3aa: AWSSGGQPEAF

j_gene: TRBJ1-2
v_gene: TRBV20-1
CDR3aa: SATDSNYGYT

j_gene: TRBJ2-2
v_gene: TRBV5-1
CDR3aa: ASSFDGNTGELF

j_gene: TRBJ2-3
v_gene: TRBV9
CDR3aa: ASSAGLALADTQY

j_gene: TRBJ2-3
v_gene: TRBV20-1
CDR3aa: SARDGGWTTQY

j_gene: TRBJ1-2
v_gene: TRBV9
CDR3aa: ASSPPGFGGGAFYGYT

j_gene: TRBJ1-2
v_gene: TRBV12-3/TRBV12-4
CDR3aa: ASSSGGPSTNYGYT

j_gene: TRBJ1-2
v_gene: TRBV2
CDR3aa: ASSERDRSGAGYT

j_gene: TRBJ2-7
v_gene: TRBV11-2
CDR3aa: ACSYSANEQY

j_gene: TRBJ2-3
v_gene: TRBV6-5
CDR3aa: ASSYAYRTSGGADTQY

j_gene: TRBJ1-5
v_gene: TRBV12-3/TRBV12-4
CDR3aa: ASSPNGQTDQPQH

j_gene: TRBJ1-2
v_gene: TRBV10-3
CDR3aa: AISGLPGSNYGYT

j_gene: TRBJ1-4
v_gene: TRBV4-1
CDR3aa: ASSQDRTSEKLF

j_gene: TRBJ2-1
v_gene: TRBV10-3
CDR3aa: AIRGGGGPDNEQF

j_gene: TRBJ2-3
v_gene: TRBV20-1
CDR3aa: SARDRRISTDTQY

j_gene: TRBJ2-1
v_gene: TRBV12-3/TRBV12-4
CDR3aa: ASRNRHEQF

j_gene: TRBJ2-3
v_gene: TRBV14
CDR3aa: ASSQSWASTDTQY

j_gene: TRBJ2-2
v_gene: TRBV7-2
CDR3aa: ASKSTGELF

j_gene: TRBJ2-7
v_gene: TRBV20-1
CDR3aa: SARGTTGGDSYEQY

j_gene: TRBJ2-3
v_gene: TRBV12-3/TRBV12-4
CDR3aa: ASMSASGDTQY

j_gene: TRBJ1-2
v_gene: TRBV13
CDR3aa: ASSLGFRSRLSHT

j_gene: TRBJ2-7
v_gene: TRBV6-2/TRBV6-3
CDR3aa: ASSFRTDSSYEQY

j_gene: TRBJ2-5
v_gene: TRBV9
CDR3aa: ASSVSPYQETQY

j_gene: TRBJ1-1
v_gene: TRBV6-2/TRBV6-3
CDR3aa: ASLNRVSEAF

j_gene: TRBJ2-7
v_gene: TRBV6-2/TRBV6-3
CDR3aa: ANNRDRVDEQY

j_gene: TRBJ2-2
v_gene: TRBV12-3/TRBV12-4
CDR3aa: ASSPLTQGTGELF

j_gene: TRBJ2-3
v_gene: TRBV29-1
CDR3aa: SVRAWGTDTQY

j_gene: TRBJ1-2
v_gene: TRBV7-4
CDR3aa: ASSLVLEGIYGYT

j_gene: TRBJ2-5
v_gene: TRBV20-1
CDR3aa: SANPQQETQY

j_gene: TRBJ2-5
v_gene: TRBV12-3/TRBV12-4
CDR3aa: ASSLGTGETQY

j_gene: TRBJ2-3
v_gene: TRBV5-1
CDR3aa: ASSLGEFRDTQY

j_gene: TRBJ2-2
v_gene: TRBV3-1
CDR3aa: ASRADWNTGELF

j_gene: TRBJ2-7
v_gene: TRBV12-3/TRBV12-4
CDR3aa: ASSLGGQGPYEQY

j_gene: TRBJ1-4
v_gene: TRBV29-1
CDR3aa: SVEVVASEKLF

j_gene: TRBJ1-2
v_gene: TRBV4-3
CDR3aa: ASIQEVRQFYGYT

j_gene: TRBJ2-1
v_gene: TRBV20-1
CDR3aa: SAREARASWNNEQF